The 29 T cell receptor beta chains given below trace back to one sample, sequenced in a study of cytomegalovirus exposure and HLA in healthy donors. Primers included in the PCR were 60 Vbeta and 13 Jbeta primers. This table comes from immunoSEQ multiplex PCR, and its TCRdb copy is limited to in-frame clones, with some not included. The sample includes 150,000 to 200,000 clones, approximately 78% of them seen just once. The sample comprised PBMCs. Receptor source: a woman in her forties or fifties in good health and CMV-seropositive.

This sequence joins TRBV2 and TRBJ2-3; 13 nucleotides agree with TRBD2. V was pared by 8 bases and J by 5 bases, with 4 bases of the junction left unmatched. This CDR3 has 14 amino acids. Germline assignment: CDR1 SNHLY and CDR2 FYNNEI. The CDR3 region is CASSLAGGIDTQYF. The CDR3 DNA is TGTGCCAGCTCACTAGCGGGGGGGATAGATACGCAGTATTTT.

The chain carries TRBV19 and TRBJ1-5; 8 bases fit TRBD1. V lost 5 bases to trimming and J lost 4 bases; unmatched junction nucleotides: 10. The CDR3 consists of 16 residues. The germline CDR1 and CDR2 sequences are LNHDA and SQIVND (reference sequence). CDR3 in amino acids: CASSRTIGQGNQPQHF. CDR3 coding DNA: TGTGCCAGTAGTCGCACTATCGGACAGGGTAATCAGCCCCAGCATTTT.

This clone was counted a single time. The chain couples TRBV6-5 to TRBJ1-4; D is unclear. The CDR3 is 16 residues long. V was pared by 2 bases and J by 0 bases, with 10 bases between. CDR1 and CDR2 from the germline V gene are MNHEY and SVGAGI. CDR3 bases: TGTGCCAGCAGTTACGGTACACATTCAACTAATGAAAAACTGTTTTTT. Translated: CASSYGTHSTNEKLFF.

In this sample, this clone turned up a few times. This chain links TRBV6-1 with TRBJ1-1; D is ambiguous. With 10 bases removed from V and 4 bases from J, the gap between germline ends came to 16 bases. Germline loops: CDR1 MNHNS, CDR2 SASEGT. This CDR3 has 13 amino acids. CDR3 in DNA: TGTGCCACGTTCGCGACCTCGGGCACTGAAGCTTTCTTT. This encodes CATFATSGTEAFF.

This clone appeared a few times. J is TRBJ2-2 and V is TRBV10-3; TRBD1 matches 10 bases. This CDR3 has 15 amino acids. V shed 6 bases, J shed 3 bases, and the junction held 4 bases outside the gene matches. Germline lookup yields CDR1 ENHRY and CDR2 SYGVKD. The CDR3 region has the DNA TGTGCCATCAGGCAGACAGGGGGCGACACCGGGGAGCTGTTTTTT. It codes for CAIRQTGGDTGELFF.

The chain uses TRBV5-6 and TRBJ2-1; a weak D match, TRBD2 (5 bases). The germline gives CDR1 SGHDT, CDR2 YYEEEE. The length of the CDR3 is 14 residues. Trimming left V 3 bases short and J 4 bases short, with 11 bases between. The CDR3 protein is CASSSTPGYNEQFF. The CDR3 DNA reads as TGTGCCAGCAGCTCCACCCCGGGGTACAATGAGCAGTTCTTC.

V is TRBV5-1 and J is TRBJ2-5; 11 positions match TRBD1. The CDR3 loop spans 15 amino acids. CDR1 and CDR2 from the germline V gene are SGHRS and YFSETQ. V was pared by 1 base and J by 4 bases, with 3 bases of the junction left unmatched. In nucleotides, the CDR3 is TGCGCCAGCAGCTTGAGGGACAGGGGGACAGAGACCCAGTACTTC. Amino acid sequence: CASSLRDRGTETQYF.

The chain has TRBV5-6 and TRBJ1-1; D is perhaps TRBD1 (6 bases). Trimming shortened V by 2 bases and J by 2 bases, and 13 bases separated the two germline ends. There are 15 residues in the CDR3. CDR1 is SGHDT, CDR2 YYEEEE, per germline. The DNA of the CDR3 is TGTGCCAGCAGCTTCAGGGGAGGGTATAACACTGAAGCTTTCTTT. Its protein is CASSFRGGYNTEAFF.

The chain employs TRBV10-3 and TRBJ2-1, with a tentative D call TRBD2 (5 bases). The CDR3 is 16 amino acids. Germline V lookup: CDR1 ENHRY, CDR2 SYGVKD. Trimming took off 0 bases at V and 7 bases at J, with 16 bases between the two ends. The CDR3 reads CAISESKSGLVNEQFF. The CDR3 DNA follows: TGTGCCATCAGTGAGTCGAAGTCGGGGTTGGTAAATGAGCAGTTCTTC.

In nucleotides, the CDR3 is TGTGCCAGCAGCCTCGAAATTGGGACAACGCCGTACTTC. Protein product: CASSLEIGTTPYF. The chain is built from TRBV7-9 and TRBJ2-7; TRBD1 is a possible D gene (6 bases). Germline CDR1 and CDR2: SEHNR and FQNEAQ (reference sequence). The CDR3 consists of 13 residues. The V end was cut by 5 bases, the J end by 12 bases, with 20 bases between.

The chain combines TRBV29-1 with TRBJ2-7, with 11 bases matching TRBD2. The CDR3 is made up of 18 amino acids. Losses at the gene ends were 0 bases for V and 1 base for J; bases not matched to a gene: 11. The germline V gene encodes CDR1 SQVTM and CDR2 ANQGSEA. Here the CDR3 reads CSVEDTSGGLRYSYEQYF. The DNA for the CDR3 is TGCAGCGTTGAAGATACTAGCGGGGGCCTCAGATATTCCTACGAGCAGTACTTC.

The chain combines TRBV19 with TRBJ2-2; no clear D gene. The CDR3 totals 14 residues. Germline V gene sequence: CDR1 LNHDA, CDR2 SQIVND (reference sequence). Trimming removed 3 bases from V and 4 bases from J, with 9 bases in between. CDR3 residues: CASSIAGPTGELFF. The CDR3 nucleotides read TGTGCCAGTAGTATCGCAGGTCCCACCGGGGAGCTGTTTTTT. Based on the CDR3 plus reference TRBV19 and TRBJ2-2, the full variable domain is DGGITQSPKYLFRKEGQNVTLSCEQNLNHDAMYWYRQDPGQGLRLIYYSQIVNDFQKGDIAEGYSVSREKKESFPLTVTSAQKNPTAFYLCASSIAGPTGELFFGEGSRLTVL.

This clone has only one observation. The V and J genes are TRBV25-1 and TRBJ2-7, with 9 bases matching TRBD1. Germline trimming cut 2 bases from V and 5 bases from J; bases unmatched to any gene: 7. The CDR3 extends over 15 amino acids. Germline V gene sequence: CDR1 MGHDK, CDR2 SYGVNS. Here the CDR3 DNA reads TGTGCCAGCAGTGAACGTGGGACAGGGTTGGACGAGCAGTACTTC. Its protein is CASSERGTGLDEQYF.

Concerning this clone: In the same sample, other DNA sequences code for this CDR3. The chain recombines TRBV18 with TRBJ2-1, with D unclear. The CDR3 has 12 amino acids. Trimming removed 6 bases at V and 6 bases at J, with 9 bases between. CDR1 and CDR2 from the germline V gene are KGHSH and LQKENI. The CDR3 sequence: CASSPVGNEQFF. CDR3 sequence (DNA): TGTGCCAGCTCCCCGGTTGGCAATGAGCAGTTCTTC.

Here the CDR3 reads CASSLGGRYNEQFF. CDR3 coding DNA: TGTGCCAGCAGCTTGGGAGGCAGATACAATGAGCAGTTCTTC. The rearrangement links TRBV5-6 to TRBJ2-1; D gene ambiguous. V was shortened by 0 bases and J by 4 bases, with 8 bases between the two germline ends. This CDR3 region has 14 residues. The germline V gene encodes CDR1 SGHDT and CDR2 YYEEEE.

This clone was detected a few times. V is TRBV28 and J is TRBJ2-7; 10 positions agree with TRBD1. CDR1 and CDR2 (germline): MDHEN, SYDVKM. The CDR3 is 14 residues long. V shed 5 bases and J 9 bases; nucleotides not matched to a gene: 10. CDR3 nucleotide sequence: TGTGCCAGCAGTCGACGGACAGGGGGGGACGGGCAGTACTTC. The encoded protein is CASSRRTGGDGQYF.

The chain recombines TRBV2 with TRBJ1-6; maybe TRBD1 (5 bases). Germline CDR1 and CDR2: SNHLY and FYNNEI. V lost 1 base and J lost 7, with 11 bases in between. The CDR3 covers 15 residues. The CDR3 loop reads CASSEVRGGNSPLHF. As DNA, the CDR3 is TGTGCCAGCAGTGAAGTAAGGGGTGGGAATTCACCCCTCCACTTT. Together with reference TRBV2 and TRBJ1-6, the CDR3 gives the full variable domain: EPEVTQTPSHQVTQMGQEVILRCVPISNHLYFYWYRQILGQKVEFLVSFYNNEISEKSEIFDDQFSVERPDGSNFTLKIRSTKLEDSAMYFCASSEVRGGNSPLHFGNGTRLTVT.

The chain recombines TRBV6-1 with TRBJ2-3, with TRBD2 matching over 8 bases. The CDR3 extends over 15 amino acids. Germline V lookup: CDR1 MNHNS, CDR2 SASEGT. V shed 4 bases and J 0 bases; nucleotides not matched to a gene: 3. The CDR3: CASSGASGSTDTQYF. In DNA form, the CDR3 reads TGTGCCAGCAGTGGGGCTAGCGGGAGCACAGATACGCAGTATTTT.

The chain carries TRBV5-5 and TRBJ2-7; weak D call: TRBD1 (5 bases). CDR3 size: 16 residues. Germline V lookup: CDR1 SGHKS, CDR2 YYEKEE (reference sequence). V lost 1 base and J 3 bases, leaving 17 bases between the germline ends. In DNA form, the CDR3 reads TGTGCCAGCAGCTTGTCTGTCGGGCAGGGCGACTACGAGCAGTACTTC. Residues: CASSLSVGQGDYEQYF. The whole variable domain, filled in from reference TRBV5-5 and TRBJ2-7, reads DAGVTQSPTHLIKTRGQQVTLRCSPISGHKSVSWYQQVLGQGPQFIFQYYEKEERGRGNFPDRFSARQFPNYSSELNVNALLLGDSALYLCASSLSVGQGDYEQYFGPGTRLTVT.

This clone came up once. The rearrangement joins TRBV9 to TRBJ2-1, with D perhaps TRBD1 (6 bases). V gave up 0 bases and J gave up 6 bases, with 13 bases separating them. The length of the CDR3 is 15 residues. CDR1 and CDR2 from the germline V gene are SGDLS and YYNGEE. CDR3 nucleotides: TGTGCCAGCAGCGTAGAACAGGGACGCCCCAATGAGCAGTTCTTC. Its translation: CASSVEQGRPNEQFF.

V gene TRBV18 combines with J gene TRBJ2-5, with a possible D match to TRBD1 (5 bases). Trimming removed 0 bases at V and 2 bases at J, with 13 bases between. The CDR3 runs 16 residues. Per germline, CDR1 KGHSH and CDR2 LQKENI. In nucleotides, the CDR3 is TGTGCCAGCTCACCACCGGAACAGGACATGCAAGAGACCCAGTACTTC. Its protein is CASSPPEQDMQETQYF.

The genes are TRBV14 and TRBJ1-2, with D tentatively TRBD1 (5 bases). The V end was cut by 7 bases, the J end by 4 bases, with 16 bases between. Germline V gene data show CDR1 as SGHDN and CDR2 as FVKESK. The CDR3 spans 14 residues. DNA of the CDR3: TGTGCCAGCACCCCGACGGGGGTCTCCTATGGCTACACCTTC. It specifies CASTPTGVSYGYTF.

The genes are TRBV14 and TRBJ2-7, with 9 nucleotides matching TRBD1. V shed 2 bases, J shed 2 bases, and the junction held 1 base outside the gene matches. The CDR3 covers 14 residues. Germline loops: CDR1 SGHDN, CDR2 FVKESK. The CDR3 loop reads CASSQRQGAYEQYF. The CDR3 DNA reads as TGTGCCAGCAGCCAACGACAGGGGGCCTACGAGCAGTACTTC.

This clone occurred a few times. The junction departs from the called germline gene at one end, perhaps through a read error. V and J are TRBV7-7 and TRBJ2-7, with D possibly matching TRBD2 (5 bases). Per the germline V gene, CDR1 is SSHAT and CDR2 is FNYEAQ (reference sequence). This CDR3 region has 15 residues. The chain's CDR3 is CASSLAPGSSYEQYF. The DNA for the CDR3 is TGTGCTAGCAGCTTAGCTCCGGGGAGCTCCTACGAGCAGTACTTC.

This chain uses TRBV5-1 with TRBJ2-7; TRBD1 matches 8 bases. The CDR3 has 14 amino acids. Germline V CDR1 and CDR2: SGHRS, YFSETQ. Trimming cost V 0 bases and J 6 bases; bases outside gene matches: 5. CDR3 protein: CASSLVGTGCEQYF. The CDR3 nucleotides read TGCGCCAGCAGCTTGGTAGGGACAGGATGCGAGCAGTACTTC.

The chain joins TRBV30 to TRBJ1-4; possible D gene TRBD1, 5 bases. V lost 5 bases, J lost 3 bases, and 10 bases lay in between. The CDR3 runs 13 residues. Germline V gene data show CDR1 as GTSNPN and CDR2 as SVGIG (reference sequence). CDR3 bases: TGTGCCTGGGGTGCCAGGGCTAATGAAAAACTGTTTTTT. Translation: CAWGARANEKLFF.

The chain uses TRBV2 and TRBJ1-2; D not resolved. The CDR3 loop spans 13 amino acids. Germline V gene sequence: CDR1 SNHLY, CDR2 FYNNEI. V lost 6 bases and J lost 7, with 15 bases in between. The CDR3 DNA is TGTGCCAGCAGCGCTGCCGAGGGTAGTGGCTACACCTTC. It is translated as CASSAAEGSGYTF.

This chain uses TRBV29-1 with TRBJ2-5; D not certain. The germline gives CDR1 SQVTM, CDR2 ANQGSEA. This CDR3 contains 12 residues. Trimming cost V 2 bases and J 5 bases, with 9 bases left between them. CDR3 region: CSVERVRETQYF. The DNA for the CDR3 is TGCAGCGTTGAACGGGTACGGGAGACCCAGTACTTC.

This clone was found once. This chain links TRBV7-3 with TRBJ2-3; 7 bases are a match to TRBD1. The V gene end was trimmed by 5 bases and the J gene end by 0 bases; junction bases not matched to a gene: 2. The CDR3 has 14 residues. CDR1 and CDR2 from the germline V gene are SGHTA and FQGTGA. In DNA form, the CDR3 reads TGTGCCAGCAGCCAGACAGGGAGCACAGATACGCAGTATTTT. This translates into CASSQTGSTDTQYF.